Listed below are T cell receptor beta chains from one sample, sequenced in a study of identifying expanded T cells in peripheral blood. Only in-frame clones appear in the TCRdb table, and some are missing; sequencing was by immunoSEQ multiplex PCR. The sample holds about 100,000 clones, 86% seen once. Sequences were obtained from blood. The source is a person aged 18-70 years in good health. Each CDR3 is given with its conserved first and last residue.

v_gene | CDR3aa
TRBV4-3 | CASSQAAARGETQYF
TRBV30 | CAWSFGGGREKLFF
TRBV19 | CATSTHGGTEQYF
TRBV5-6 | CASSLGYDGSPLHF
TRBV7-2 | CASSSTDRAMNTEAFF
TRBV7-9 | CASSSGFSNEKLFF
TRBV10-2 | CASSESGGYGYTF
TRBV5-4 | CASSPPRQGTHTEAFF
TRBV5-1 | CASSLSESYGYTF
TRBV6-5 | CASSYGLAVYNEQFF
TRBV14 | CASSQGLGLGRFEAFF
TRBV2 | CASGPGGGNQPQHF
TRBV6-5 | CASSYNGRGTNTEAFF
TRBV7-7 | CASSESFSDEQYF
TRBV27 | CASTQGTAYGYTF
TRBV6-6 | CASSYSSSPSQETQYF
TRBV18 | CASSRNRDEGDGYTF
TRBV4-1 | CASSQDYGGASLNREWGNTIYF
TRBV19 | CASSIDLYRLRTEAFF
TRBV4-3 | CASSQGSNQPQHF
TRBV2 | CASSEEGPQHF
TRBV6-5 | CASSSSRSTDTQYF
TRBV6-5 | CASRRPGGSNEKLFF
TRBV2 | CASRGQGMNTEAFF
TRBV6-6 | CASQLAGQETQYF
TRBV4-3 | CASSRTGNTEAFF
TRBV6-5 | CASSYHGRPNTEAFF
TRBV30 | CAWALDEGKNEETQYF
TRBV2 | CASSDRSGGAGELFF
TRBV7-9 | CASSLAGPLSTDTQYF
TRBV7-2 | CASSLVGEPQHF
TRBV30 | CALSGGPYNEQFF
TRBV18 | CASSPRGNNEKLFF
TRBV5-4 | CASSSNRGVVNTEAFF
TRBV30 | CAWSRQGPNSNQPQHF
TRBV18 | CASSPRRTGGSSYNSPLHF
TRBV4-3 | CASSQAGGEPQETQYF
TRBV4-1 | CASSQVFSGSGSADTQYF
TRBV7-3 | CASRMGQGMGEQFF
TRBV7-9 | CASSSQHRGYEQYF
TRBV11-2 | CASSLTRGQGDTEAFF
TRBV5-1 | CASSLGPVRGETQYF
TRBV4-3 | CASSQRQTYRGATDTQYF
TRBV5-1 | CASSRDRASEKLFF
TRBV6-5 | CASSYFYRSDEQYF
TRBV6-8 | CARPWTQYF